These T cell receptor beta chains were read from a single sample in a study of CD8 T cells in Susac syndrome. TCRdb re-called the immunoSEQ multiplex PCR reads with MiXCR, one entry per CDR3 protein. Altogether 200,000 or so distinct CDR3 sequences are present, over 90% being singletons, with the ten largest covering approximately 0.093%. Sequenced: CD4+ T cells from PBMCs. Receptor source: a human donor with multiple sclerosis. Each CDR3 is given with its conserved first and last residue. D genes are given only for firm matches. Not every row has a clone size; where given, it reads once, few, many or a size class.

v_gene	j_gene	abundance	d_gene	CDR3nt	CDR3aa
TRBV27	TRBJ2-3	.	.	TGTGCCAGCAGTTTCTTGGGAAGCACAGATACGCAGTATTTT	CASSFLGSTDTQYF
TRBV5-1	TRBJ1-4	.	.	TGCGCCAGCAGCTTGGATCGGAAGGGGGAAAAACTGTTTTTT	CASSLDRKGEKLFF
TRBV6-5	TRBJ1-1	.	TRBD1	TGTGCCAGCAGTTATCGTACCGGGACAGTTGAAGCTTTCTTT	CASSYRTGTVEAFF
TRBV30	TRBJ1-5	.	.	TGTGCCTGGAGTGAGGGAACGGTCAATCAGCCCCAGCATTTT	CAWSEGTVNQPQHF
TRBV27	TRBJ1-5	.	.	TGTGCCAGCAGTGCCCCAGCGGCGAGCAATCAGCCCCAGCATTTT	CASSAPAASNQPQHF
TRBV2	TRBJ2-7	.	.	TGTGCCAGCAGTAAGGACAGCCTTTACGAGCAGTACTTC	CASSKDSLYEQYF
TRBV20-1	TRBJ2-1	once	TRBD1	TGCAGGGCACATACAGGGGACCCCTACAATGAGCAGTTCTTC	CRAHTGDPYNEQFF
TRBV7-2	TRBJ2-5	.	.	TGTGCCAGCAGCCCTGAACGTAGGGGAGGAGAGACCCAGTACTTC	CASSPERRGGETQYF
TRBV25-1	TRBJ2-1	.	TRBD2	TGTGCCAGCTCGGTGGCTGTCACGACTAGCGCACAGAATGAGCAGTTCTTC	CASSVAVTTSAQNEQFF
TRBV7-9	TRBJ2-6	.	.	TGTGCCAGCAGCTTTATCAGGGCCAACGTCCTGACTTTC	CASSFIRANVLTF
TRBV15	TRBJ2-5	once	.	TGTGCCACCAGCAAAGGTTCGGTGTACCAAGAGACCCAGTACTTC	CATSKGSVYQETQYF
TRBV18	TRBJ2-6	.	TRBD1	TGTGCCAGCTCACATGGGACAGTGCCCTCTGGGGCCAACGTCCTGACTTTC	CASSHGTVPSGANVLTF
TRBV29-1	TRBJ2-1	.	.	TGCAGCGTTGTACCTAGGTCCAATGAGCAGTTCTTC	CSVVPRSNEQFF
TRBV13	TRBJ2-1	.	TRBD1	TGTGCCAGCAGCTCAGGACAGGACCCTCTGTATGAGCAGTTCTTC	CASSSGQDPLYEQFF
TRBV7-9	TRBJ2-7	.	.	TGTGCCAGCGAGAGTTCGCCCTCCGAGCAGTACTTC	CASESSPSEQYF
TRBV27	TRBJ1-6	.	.	TGTGCCAGCAGTTTAGGGCTGTATAATTCACCCCTCCACTTT	CASSLGLYNSPLHF
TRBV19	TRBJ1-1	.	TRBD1	TGTGCCAGTAATACAGGGGCTCGGAACACTGAAGCTTTCTTT	CASNTGARNTEAFF
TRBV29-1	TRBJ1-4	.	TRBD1	TGCAGCGCCGGACAGGGGGTGGAAAAACTGTTTTTT	CSAGQGVEKLFF
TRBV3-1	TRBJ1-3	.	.	TGTGCCAGCAGCCAAAGGGTTCGGCAGACTGGAAACACCATATATTTT	CASSQRVRQTGNTIYF
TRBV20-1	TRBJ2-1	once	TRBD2	TGCAGTGCTAGCTTTGGACTAGCGGGGGACAATGAGCAGTTCTTC	CSASFGLAGDNEQFF
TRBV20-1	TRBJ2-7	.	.	TGCAGTGCTAGCAGTCGGACTAGAGGGGGCCACGAGCAGTACTTC	CSASSRTRGGHEQYF
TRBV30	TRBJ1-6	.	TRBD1	TGTGCCTGGACCCAGGGGGCGGCTTCACCCCTCCACTTT	CAWTQGAASPLHF